Each of the 20 T cell receptor beta chains below was sequenced from the same sample in a study of siplizumab effects on memory and regulatory T cells. Here immunoSEQ multiplex PCR was the method, and the copy in TCRdb shows in-frame clones only, minus some. The sample has 99,000 or so clones, about 92% seen once; the top ten hold about 0.32%. The sequenced material came from CD4+ T cells sorted from blood. The receptors shown here come from a human donor in good health.

DNA of the CDR3: TGCAGCATTTCGGGACAGAGCTACGAGCAGTACTTC. Encoded protein: CSISGQSYEQYF. The V and J genes are TRBV29-1 and TRBJ2-7; TRBD1 matches at 7 bases. The CDR3 covers 12 residues. Germline assignment: CDR1 SQVTM and CDR2 ANQGSEA. After removal of 8 bases from V and 3 bases from J, the junction contained 7 bases not matched to a gene.

The chain employs TRBV19 and TRBJ1-1; D remains ambiguous. Germline values: CDR1 LNHDA, CDR2 SQIVND (reference sequence). V dropped 6 bases and J dropped 1 base, with 12 bases sitting between them. The length of the CDR3 is 14 residues. The CDR3 DNA reads as TGTGCCAGTAGCCCCGGACGAGGGAACACTGAAGCTTTCTTT. It encodes CASSPGRGNTEAFF.

This CDR3 reads CAWGQAGDTQYF. Written as DNA, the CDR3 is TGTGCCTGGGGACAGGCGGGAGATACGCAGTATTTT. V is TRBV30 and J is TRBJ2-3; 7 nucleotides line up with TRBD1. V was pared by 5 bases and J by 5 bases, with 4 bases of the junction left unmatched. The CDR3 length is 12 residues. Germline assignment: CDR1 GTSNPN and CDR2 SVGIG (reference sequence).

The rearrangement links TRBV19 to TRBJ1-1; 8 bases map to TRBD1. The CDR3 runs 15 residues. CDR1 and CDR2 (germline): LNHDA, SQIVND (reference sequence). Unmatched junction bases numbered 7, after V lost 3 bases and J lost 4 bases. The CDR3 nucleotides are TGTGCCAGTAGTATGAGGGGAACAGGGGGCACTGAAGCTTTCTTT. This encodes CASSMRGTGGTEAFF.

The chain's CDR3 is CASTRSSWYEQYF. DNA for the CDR3: TGTGCCAGCACCCGGAGTAGTTGGTACGAGCAGTACTTC. This chain joins TRBV6-6 and TRBJ2-7; D is undetermined. The V and J ends lost 7 bases and 4 bases respectively, with 14 bases between them. Germline V gene sequence: CDR1 MNHNY, CDR2 SVGAGI (reference sequence). The CDR3 consists of 13 residues.

This chain connects TRBV6-5 to TRBJ1-5, with D possibly TRBD1 on 6 matching bases. Trimming removed 7 bases at V and 3 bases at J, with 10 bases between. Looked up from germline, CDR1 is MNHEY and CDR2 is SVGAGI. The CDR3 extends over 13 amino acids. CDR3 in DNA: TGTGCCAGCAAAGGGGGTCCCAATCAGCCCCAGCATTTT. It codes for CASKGGPNQPQHF.

This clone was seen once. The gene calls are TRBV29-1 and TRBJ1-4; 9 bases are shared with TRBD1. The CDR3 totals 14 residues. The junction had 4 bases not matched to a gene; V was cut back by 5 bases and J by 3 bases. CDR1 and CDR2 (germline): SQVTM, ANQGSEA. The CDR3 bases are TGCAGCGTTTACAGGGGGCTAGCTAATGAAAAACTGTTTTTT. It encodes CSVYRGLANEKLFF.

V usage is TRBV18 and J usage is TRBJ1-2; 8 nucleotides align to TRBD1. This CDR3 comprises 12 residues. Germline V gene sequence: CDR1 KGHSH, CDR2 LQKENI. J gave up 6 bases and V 4 bases, and 1 base lay outside the gene matches. DNA of the CDR3: TGTGCCAGCTCACTGGACAGGGATGGCTACACCTTC. Its translation: CASSLDRDGYTF.

This clone was recorded a few times. The chain is built from TRBV19 and TRBJ1-1; 9 nucleotides agree with TRBD1. V was clipped by 6 bases and J by 4 bases; unmatched bases: 6. The CDR3 contains 14 residues. Germline CDR1 reads LNHDA; CDR2 reads SQIVND (reference sequence). The CDR3: CASRHRGPSTEAFF. For the CDR3, the DNA is TGTGCCAGTAGGCACAGGGGGCCGAGCACTGAAGCTTTCTTT. Full variable domain (missing parts from reference TRBV19 and TRBJ1-1): DGGITQSPKYLFRKEGQNVTLSCEQNLNHDAMYWYRQDPGQGLRLIYYSQIVNDFQKGDIAEGYSVSREKKESFPLTVTSAQKNPTAFYLCASRHRGPSTEAFFGQGTRLTVV.

This clone was seen once. The V gene is TRBV19, the J gene TRBJ1-5; 7 bases fit TRBD1. Germline-derived CDR1 and CDR2 are LNHDA and SQIVND (reference sequence). CDR3 length: 13 amino acids. Trimming at V came to 10 bases and at J to 3 bases, leaving 6 bases not matched to a gene. The CDR3 sequence is CAIATGNNQPQHF. Written as DNA, the CDR3 is TGTGCCATTGCGACAGGGAACAATCAGCCCCAGCATTTT.

CDR3: CAGDRGPSGANVLTF. As DNA, the CDR3 is TGTGCCGGCGACAGGGGCCCCTCTGGGGCCAACGTCCTGACTTTC. This chain connects TRBV27 to TRBJ2-6; 8 bases match TRBD1. J was trimmed by 0 bases and V by 11 bases; bases with no gene match: 6. CDR1 and CDR2 from the germline V gene are MNHEY and SMNVEV (reference sequence). This CDR3 region has 15 residues. The full variable domain, rest sourced from reference TRBV27 and TRBJ2-6, is EAQVTQNPRYLITVTGKKLTVTCSQNMNHEYMSWYRQDPGLGLRQIYYSMNVEVTDKGDVPEGYKVSRKEKRNFPLILESPSPNQTSLYFCAGDRGPSGANVLTFGAGSRLTVL.

V gene TRBV2 combines with J gene TRBJ2-7, with D unclear. Germline V lookup: CDR1 SNHLY, CDR2 FYNNEI. The CDR3 extends over 12 amino acids. Trimming removed 7 bases from V and 3 bases from J, with 10 bases in between. CDR3 region: CASTSRFYEQYF. The CDR3 coding sequence is TGTGCCAGCACCAGTAGGTTCTACGAGCAGTACTTC.

This chain uses TRBV18 with TRBJ1-6, with 8 bases identical to TRBD1. The ends lost 4 bases at V and 7 bases at J; junction bases unmatched: 3. Per the germline V gene, CDR1 is KGHSH and CDR2 is LQKENI. The CDR3 extends over 14 amino acids. CDR3 sequence: CASSQGQVNSPLHF. For the CDR3, the DNA is TGTGCCAGCTCACAGGGACAGGTGAATTCACCCCTCCACTTT.

This chain links TRBV5-1 with TRBJ1-1; 8 bases line up with TRBD1. The CDR3 covers 12 residues. The junction had 3 bases not matched to a gene; V was cut back by 4 bases and J by 7 bases. Germline V gives CDR1 SGHRS, CDR2 YFSETQ. CDR3 DNA: TGCGCCAGCAGCCCAGGACAGGGTGAAGCTTTCTTT. It codes for CASSPGQGEAFF.

CDR3 residues: CAWGPTGDLTDTQYF. CDR3 sequence (DNA): TGTGCCTGGGGTCCGACAGGGGACCTCACAGATACGCAGTATTTT. The rearrangement links TRBV30 to TRBJ2-3; 8 bases agree with TRBD1. The CDR3 consists of 15 residues. The ends lost 5 bases at V and 2 bases at J; junction bases unmatched: 9. Germline V gives CDR1 GTSNPN, CDR2 SVGIG (reference sequence).

The rearrangement uses TRBV10-1 and TRBJ1-1, with 9 bases identical to TRBD1. The CDR3 is made up of 15 amino acids. Germline CDR1 WNHNN, CDR2 SYGVQD (reference sequence). V gave up 3 bases and J gave up 5 bases; unmatched junction bases: 7. CDR3 loop: CASSDPGQGWTEAFF. The DNA of the CDR3 is TGCGCCAGCAGTGACCCGGGACAGGGATGGACTGAAGCTTTCTTT.

The V call is TRBV7-2, the J call TRBJ1-1; TRBD1 agrees at 7 bases. The CDR3 loop spans 14 amino acids. With 4 bases clipped from V and 3 bases from J, the junction kept 5 bases outside the gene matches. Germline V gene data show CDR1 as SGHTA and CDR2 as FQGNSA. CDR3 bases: TGTGCCAGCAGCTCCCGGACAGGATACACTGAAGCTTTCTTT. Encoded protein: CASSSRTGYTEAFF.

The chain links TRBV6-1 to TRBJ2-3; 9 nucleotides agree with TRBD2. Trimming cost V 3 bases and J 2 bases; bases outside gene matches: 9. The CDR3 sequence is 17 residues long. In germline, CDR1 is MNHNS, CDR2 SASEGT. CDR3 bases: TGTGCCAGCAGTGAGGCCCTGTTAGCGGGGGTCACAGATACGCAGTATTTT. Protein sequence: CASSEALLAGVTDTQYF.

The sample holds many counts of this clone. This chain connects TRBV10-3 to TRBJ1-1, with D possibly TRBD1 on 6 matching bases. CDR3 length: 15 residues. Germline loops: CDR1 ENHRY, CDR2 SYGVKD. V lost 6 bases and J lost 2, with 16 bases in between. In nucleotides, the CDR3 is TGTGCCATCAGGGAACAGGGAGGTGGTAACACTGAAGCTTTCTTT. Amino acids: CAIREQGGGNTEAFF.

The gene calls are TRBV7-8 and TRBJ2-3, with D tentatively TRBD2 (7 bases). The CDR3 is 17 amino acids. Trimming stripped 0 bases from V and 0 bases from J, with 13 bases between. Germline V gene data show CDR1 as SGHVS and CDR2 as FQNEAQ. The CDR3 sequence is CASSLAPGGLSTDTQYF. CDR3 in DNA: TGTGCCAGCAGCTTAGCGCCGGGGGGCCTCAGCACAGATACGCAGTATTTT. Combining the CDR3 with reference TRBV7-8 and TRBJ2-3 gives the whole variable domain GAGVSQSPRYKVAKRGQDVALRCDPISGHVSLFWYQQALGQGPEFLTYFQNEAQLDKSGLPSDRFFAERPEGSVSTLKIQRTQQEDSAVYLCASSLAPGGLSTDTQYFGPGTRLTVL.